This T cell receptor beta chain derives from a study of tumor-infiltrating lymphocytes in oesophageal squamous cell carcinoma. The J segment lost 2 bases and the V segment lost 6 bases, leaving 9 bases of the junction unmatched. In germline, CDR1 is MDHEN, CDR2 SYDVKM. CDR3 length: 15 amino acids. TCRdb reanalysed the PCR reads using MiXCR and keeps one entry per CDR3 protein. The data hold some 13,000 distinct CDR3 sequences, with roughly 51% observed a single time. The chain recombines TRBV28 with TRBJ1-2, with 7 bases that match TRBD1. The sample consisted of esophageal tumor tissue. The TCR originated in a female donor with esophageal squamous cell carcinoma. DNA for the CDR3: TGTGCCAGCAGCCCCTCCGGAGGGGGCAACTATGGCTACACCTTC. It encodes CASSPSGGGNYGYTF.